This is a list of T cell receptor beta chains from one sample in a study of spatial heterogeneity in lung cancer. TCRdb fed the 5' RACE reads into MiXCR, producing one record per CDR3 protein. The repertoire holds fewer than 150,000 distinct CDR3 sequences, with 10% to 14% as singletons. Here the sequenced sample was PBMCs, taken at follow-up. These receptors came from a female donor with early-stage non-small cell lung cancer. Both conserved end residues are part of each CDR3. D genes are given only for firm matches. Rows give clone size only sometimes, using once, few, many, or a class for an expanded clone.

cdr3_aa: CAISDPGQGRYNEQFF
cdr3_nt: TGTGCCATCAGTGACCCCGGACAGGGGCGCTACAATGAGCAGTTCTTC
j_call: TRBJ2-1
v_call: TRBV10-3
clone_size: few
d_call: TRBD1

cdr3_aa: CASSPLTGRTKADEQFF
cdr3_nt: TGTGCCAGCAGCCCACTCACAGGGAGGACAAAAGCGGATGAGCAGTTCTTC
j_call: TRBJ2-1
v_call: TRBV11-2
clone_size: many
d_call: .

cdr3_aa: CASSSRDSSYNEQFF
cdr3_nt: TGTGCCAGCAGCTCCAGGGACAGCTCCTACAATGAGCAGTTCTTC
j_call: TRBJ2-1
v_call: TRBV2
clone_size: few
d_call: TRBD1

cdr3_aa: CASAAKGTEQKNIQYF
cdr3_nt: TGTGCCAGCGCAGCGAAGGGGACAGAGCAAAAAAACATTCAGTACTTC
j_call: TRBJ2-4
v_call: TRBV27
clone_size: few
d_call: TRBD1

cdr3_aa: CASGQGAWADTQYF
cdr3_nt: TGTGCCAGCGGGCAGGGGGCATGGGCAGATACGCAGTATTTT
j_call: TRBJ2-3
v_call: TRBV7-9
clone_size: .
d_call: TRBD1

cdr3_aa: CATKRGGSHTEAFF
cdr3_nt: TGTGCCACCAAGAGGGGGGGCTCCCACACTGAAGCTTTCTTT
j_call: TRBJ1-1
v_call: TRBV15
clone_size: .
d_call: .

cdr3_aa: CASSDGQGAFYGYTF
cdr3_nt: TGTGCCAGCAGTGACGGACAGGGAGCCTTCTATGGCTACACCTTC
j_call: TRBJ1-2
v_call: TRBV6-1
clone_size: many
d_call: TRBD1

cdr3_aa: CASSIVGTETQYF
cdr3_nt: TGTGCCAGTAGTATAGTAGGGACGGAGACCCAGTACTTC
j_call: TRBJ2-5
v_call: TRBV19
clone_size: few
d_call: .

cdr3_aa: CASSLGQFNEKLFF
cdr3_nt: TGTGCCAGCAGCTTAGGACAGTTTAATGAAAAACTGTTTTTT
j_call: TRBJ1-4
v_call: TRBV7-6
clone_size: few
d_call: .

cdr3_aa: CASSPGTSGSTDTQYF
cdr3_nt: TGCGCCAGCAGCCCTGGGACTAGCGGTTCGACAGATACGCAGTATTTT
j_call: TRBJ2-3
v_call: TRBV4-1
clone_size: .
d_call: TRBD2

cdr3_aa: CSVTGTGRGDQPQHF
cdr3_nt: TGCAGCGTGACCGGGACAGGGAGAGGAGATCAGCCCCAGCATTTT
j_call: TRBJ1-5
v_call: TRBV29-1
clone_size: few
d_call: TRBD1

cdr3_aa: CSVLVSGANVLTF
cdr3_nt: TGCAGCGTACTGGTTTCTGGGGCCAACGTCCTGACTTTC
j_call: TRBJ2-6
v_call: TRBV29-1
clone_size: many
d_call: .

cdr3_aa: CASSVAGAQDTEAFF
cdr3_nt: TGTGCCAGCAGCGTAGCAGGGGCGCAGGACACTGAAGCTTTCTTT
j_call: TRBJ1-1
v_call: TRBV9
clone_size: .
d_call: .

cdr3_aa: CASSQDQYSLTAFF
cdr3_nt: TGCGCCAGCAGCCAAGATCAATACAGTCTAACGGCTTTCTTT
j_call: TRBJ1-1
v_call: TRBV4-3
clone_size: many
d_call: .

cdr3_aa: CASSLIGDGYTF
cdr3_nt: TGTGCCAGCAGCTTGATTGGGGATGGCTACACCTTC
j_call: TRBJ1-2
v_call: TRBV5-5
clone_size: .
d_call: .

cdr3_aa: CAISRQLETQYF
cdr3_nt: TGTGCCATCAGCCGACAGTTAGAGACCCAGTACTTC
j_call: TRBJ2-5
v_call: TRBV10-3
clone_size: many
d_call: .

cdr3_aa: CARVSYNEQFF
cdr3_nt: TGCGCCAGGGTCTCCTACAATGAGCAGTTCTTC
j_call: TRBJ2-1
v_call: TRBV4-1
clone_size: few
d_call: .

cdr3_aa: CASSEFLGTDFYGYTF
cdr3_nt: TGTGCCAGCAGTGAATTTCTTGGGACAGATTTCTATGGCTACACCTTC
j_call: TRBJ1-2
v_call: TRBV2
clone_size: few
d_call: TRBD1

cdr3_aa: CASSPRTDSYNSPLHF
cdr3_nt: TGTGCCAGCAGCCCAAGGACAGACTCCTATAATTCACCCCTCCACTTT
j_call: TRBJ1-6
v_call: TRBV7-9
clone_size: .
d_call: .

cdr3_aa: CASSASGTDFNQPQHF
cdr3_nt: TGTGCCAGCAGTGCCTCCGGGACAGATTTCAATCAGCCCCAGCATTTT
j_call: TRBJ1-5
v_call: TRBV6-2/TRBV6-3
clone_size: few
d_call: TRBD1

cdr3_aa: CASSTRKPQHF
cdr3_nt: TGTGCCAGCAGCACTCGAAAGCCCCAGCATTTT
j_call: TRBJ1-5
v_call: TRBV9
clone_size: few
d_call: .

cdr3_aa: CASSLGERSYGYTF
cdr3_nt: TGCGCCAGCAGCTTGGGGGAGAGAAGCTATGGCTACACCTTC
j_call: TRBJ1-2
v_call: TRBV5-1
clone_size: .
d_call: .

cdr3_aa: CASSYPRGPSGGIPVEQYF
cdr3_nt: TGTGCCAGCAGTTATCCCAGGGGGCCTAGCGGTGGGATCCCCGTCGAGCAGTACTTC
j_call: TRBJ2-7
v_call: TRBV6-2/TRBV6-3
clone_size: few
d_call: .

cdr3_aa: CASSTSFEQFF
cdr3_nt: TGTGCCAGCAGTACTAGCTTTGAGCAGTTCTTC
j_call: TRBJ2-1
v_call: TRBV6-2/TRBV6-3
clone_size: many
d_call: .

cdr3_aa: CASRTGAGEKLFF
cdr3_nt: TGTGCCAGCAGGACTGGCGCGGGGGAAAAACTGTTTTTT
j_call: TRBJ1-4
v_call: TRBV25-1
clone_size: few
d_call: .

cdr3_aa: CASRAAGGTAKETQYF
cdr3_nt: TGTGCCAGTAGGGCAGCAGGGGGAACAGCAAAAGAGACCCAGTACTTC
j_call: TRBJ2-5
v_call: TRBV19
clone_size: few
d_call: TRBD1

cdr3_aa: CSARTTWSGNQPQHF
cdr3_nt: TGCAGTGCTAGGACAACATGGTCTGGCAATCAGCCCCAGCATTTT
j_call: TRBJ1-5
v_call: TRBV20-1
clone_size: .
d_call: .

cdr3_aa: CASSLGASINEKLFF
cdr3_nt: TGCGCCAGCAGCTTGGGGGCTTCGATTAATGAAAAACTGTTTTTT
j_call: TRBJ1-4
v_call: TRBV5-1
clone_size: once
d_call: .

cdr3_aa: CASSPPRSGQDTQYF
cdr3_nt: TGTGCCAGCTCACCGCCCCGGTCAGGGCAAGATACGCAGTATTTT
j_call: TRBJ2-3
v_call: TRBV18
clone_size: many
d_call: .

cdr3_aa: CASSQRVHNEQFF
cdr3_nt: TGTGCCAGCAGCCAAAGGGTCCACAATGAGCAGTTCTTC
j_call: TRBJ2-1
v_call: TRBV28
clone_size: few
d_call: .

cdr3_aa: CASSWGTYANTGELFF
cdr3_nt: TGCGCCAGCAGCTGGGGGACGTATGCGAACACCGGGGAGCTGTTTTTT
j_call: TRBJ2-2
v_call: TRBV5-1
clone_size: .
d_call: .

cdr3_aa: CASTGTETEAFF
cdr3_nt: TGTGCCAGCACCGGGACAGAAACTGAAGCTTTCTTT
j_call: TRBJ1-1
v_call: TRBV28
clone_size: .
d_call: TRBD1

cdr3_aa: CASSQSPTSGSMTDTQYF
cdr3_nt: TGCGCCAGCAGCCAAAGCCCCACTAGCGGGAGCATGACAGATACGCAGTATTTT
j_call: TRBJ2-3
v_call: TRBV4-3
clone_size: many
d_call: TRBD2

cdr3_aa: CASSAGTGGNEQFF
cdr3_nt: TGTGCCAGCAGTGCGGGGACAGGGGGCAATGAGCAGTTCTTC
j_call: TRBJ2-1
v_call: TRBV2
clone_size: few
d_call: TRBD1

cdr3_aa: CASSQEAGGVGIHYTF
cdr3_nt: TGCGCCAGCAGCCAAGAGGCAGGGGGCGTGGGCATACACTACACCTTC
j_call: TRBJ1-2
v_call: TRBV4-3
clone_size: .
d_call: TRBD1